This T cell receptor (beta chain) appears in the sequencing data of a study of T cells in Graves' hyperthyroidism and ophthalmopathy. CDR1 SGHRS and CDR2 YFSETQ come from the germline V gene. V dropped 4 bases and J dropped 2 bases, with 10 bases sitting between them. The CDR3 runs to 13 residues. This clonotype was seen many times. TCR beta CDR3 regions were amplified from RNA. The HTBI primer set was used in a first-round RT-PCR of the TCR CDR3. TCRdb processed the multiplex PCR reads anew with MiXCR; each CDR3 protein has one entry. The table includes 350,000 or so distinct CDR3 sequences, about 18% detected once.

The chain has TRBV5-1 and TRBJ2-7, with a weak D call TRBD1 (5 bases). The sequenced sample was blood. The origin of this receptor is a woman aged 25 to 39 with Graves' hyperthyroidism that later progressed to Graves' ophthalmopathy. In DNA form, the CDR3 reads TGCGCCAGCAGCAGGGGATCGACCTACGAGCAGTACTTC. Its translation is CASSRGSTYEQYF.